This entry lists 28 T cell receptor beta chains sequenced from one sample in a study of blood T cell repertoires in COVID-19. Sequencing was performed with immunoSEQ multiplex PCR; in TCRdb, only in-frame clones are kept and a portion is missing. The sample includes around 150,000 clones, 82% of them seen just once. Material: peripheral blood. The source of these receptors is a woman aged 40 to 50 with COVID-19, enrolled during active disease.

V and J are TRBV5-4 and TRBJ2-3; D not certain. The CDR3 consists of 14 residues. Germline CDR1 and CDR2: SGHNT and YYREEE (reference sequence). V shed 0 bases and J shed 2 bases, with 7 bases lying between them. CDR3 nucleotides: TGTGCCAGCAGCTTGGCACAGACCACAGATACGCAGTATTTT. Its translation: CASSLAQTTDTQYF.

This chain connects TRBV6-5 to TRBJ2-1; D perhaps matches TRBD2 (5 bases). Germline lookup yields CDR1 MNHEY and CDR2 SVGAGI. The CDR3 is 12 residues long. V shed 5 bases and J shed 13 bases, with 15 bases lying between them. In DNA form, the CDR3 reads TGTGCCAGCAGTCGAACTACTAGTCCACAGTTCTTC. This gives the protein CASSRTTSPQFF.

The chain has TRBV4-2 and TRBJ2-3; 10 bases map to TRBD2. The V gene end was trimmed by 4 bases and the J gene end by 6 bases; junction bases not matched to a gene: 10. This CDR3 is 16 amino acids long. The germline CDR1 and CDR2 sequences are LGHNA and YNFKEQ. This CDR3 reads CASSRSSGGAFDTQYF. In DNA, the CDR3 is TGTGCCAGCAGCCGGTCAAGCGGGGGGGCCTTCGATACGCAGTATTTT.

The CDR3 nucleotides are TGTGCCAGCAGGGCCGGGACTAGCCTCGAAGGGGCCCAGTACTTC. Translating gives CASRAGTSLEGAQYF. The gene calls are TRBV6-5 and TRBJ2-5; 9 bases are a match to TRBD2. The length of the CDR3 is 15 residues. J gave up 9 bases and V 6 bases, and 14 bases lay outside the gene matches. Germline V gene sequence: CDR1 MNHEY, CDR2 SVGAGI.

The rearrangement uses TRBV15 and TRBJ2-1; possibly TRBD2 for D (6 bases). The CDR3 is made up of 14 amino acids. Germline values: CDR1 LNHNV, CDR2 YYDKDF (reference sequence). V was clipped by 2 bases and J by 9 bases, with 14 bases between them. CDR3: CATSRYTEEGEQFF. CDR3 DNA sequence: TGTGCCACCAGCAGATACACAGAGGAGGGTGAGCAGTTCTTC.

This sequence joins TRBV10-2 and TRBJ1-1, with 10 nucleotides matching TRBD1. CDR1 and CDR2 (germline): WSHSY, SAAADI. The CDR3 is made up of 14 amino acids. V was clipped by 8 bases and J by 10 bases; unmatched bases: 13. The CDR3 coding sequence is TGCGCCAGCGCCGTAGAGGGACAGGGGTTGAGAGCTTTCTTT. It specifies CASAVEGQGLRAFF.

The rearrangement joins TRBV7-8 to TRBJ2-2; 8 bases are shared with TRBD1. The CDR3 totals 15 residues. CDR1 and CDR2 from the germline V gene are SGHVS and FQNEAQ. V gave up 5 bases and J gave up 5 bases; unmatched junction bases: 7. CDR3 residues: CASSVGQGGTGELFF. In nucleotides, the CDR3 is TGTGCCAGCAGCGTCGGACAGGGCGGTACCGGGGAGCTGTTTTTT.

This clone was seen once. The CDR3 DNA is TGTGCCAGCAGTTTCCTCTATACCGACACCGGGGAGCTGTTTTTT. Residues: CASSFLYTDTGELFF. This chain uses TRBV28 with TRBJ2-2; D unresolved. This CDR3 is 15 amino acids long. Germline-derived CDR1 and CDR2 are MDHEN and SYDVKM. V shed 3 bases and J shed 3 bases, with 11 bases lying between them.

V and J are TRBV7-8 and TRBJ1-4; 8 nucleotides agree with TRBD1. Unmatched junction bases numbered 9, after V lost 4 bases and J lost 8 bases. The V gene's germline CDR1 is SGHVS and CDR2 FQNEAQ. The CDR3 length is 15 residues. As DNA, the CDR3 is TGTGCCAGCAGCTCGCGGACAGGGTTTATGGAAAAACTGTTTTTT. This gives the protein CASSSRTGFMEKLFF.

J is TRBJ2-1 and V is TRBV11-2; TRBD2 might be the D (5 bases). This CDR3 region has 12 residues. Trimming took off 5 bases at V and 4 bases at J, with 6 bases between the two ends. Germline-derived CDR1 and CDR2 are SGHAT and FQNNGV. The CDR3 nucleotides read TGTGCCAGCAGCCGGGAATACAATGAGCAGTTCTTC. This gives the protein CASSREYNEQFF.

The chain recombines TRBV15 with TRBJ1-2; TRBD1 matches at 7 bases. In germline, CDR1 is LNHNV, CDR2 YYDKDF (reference sequence). The trim removed 0 bases at V and 7 bases at J, leaving 11 bases unmatched. This CDR3 is 16 amino acids long. CDR3 region: CATSRDRGRGVGGYTF. The CDR3 DNA is TGTGCCACCAGCAGAGATCGAGGCAGGGGGGTTGGTGGCTACACCTTC.

This clone was counted only a few times. The sample carries other DNA sequences with the same CDR3. The rearrangement links TRBV7-8 to TRBJ2-7, with TRBD2 identical over 10 bases. CDR3 length: 14 residues. After removal of 2 bases from V and 3 bases from J, the junction contained 1 base not matched to a gene. Germline assignment: CDR1 SGHVS and CDR2 FQNEAQ. CDR3 sequence reads: CASSLRLAGYEQYF. In DNA, the CDR3 is TGTGCCAGCAGCTTAAGACTAGCGGGCTACGAGCAGTACTTC.

The chain has TRBV27 and TRBJ1-6; 9 bases line up with TRBD1. V dropped 8 bases and J dropped 3; count of bases not matched to a gene: 8. The CDR3 loop spans 16 amino acids. The germline V gene encodes CDR1 MNHEY and CDR2 SMNVEV (reference sequence). The CDR3 nucleotides are TGTGCCAGCTCTTTGGGGGACAGGGTCTATAATTCACCCCTCCACTTT. Protein sequence: CASSLGDRVYNSPLHF.

The CDR3 region is CASSRAGGYEQYV. CDR3 DNA: TGTGCCAGCTCAAGAGCGGGGGGCTACGAGCAGTACGTC. The gene calls are TRBV18 and TRBJ2-7; 9 bases agree with TRBD2. The CDR3 sequence is 13 residues long. Germline CDR1 and CDR2: KGHSH and LQKENI. With 5 bases clipped from V and 3 bases from J, the junction kept 2 bases outside the gene matches.

V usage is TRBV30 and J usage is TRBJ1-6; D is unresolved. The germline V gene has CDR1 GTSNPN and CDR2 SVGIG (reference sequence). The V end was cut by 2 bases, the J end by 13 bases, with 12 bases between. This CDR3 comprises 12 residues. The CDR3 DNA reads as TGTGCCTGGAGTCCCTCAGGCACCCCCCTCCACTTT. Its translation: CAWSPSGTPLHF.

The chain couples TRBV6-1 to TRBJ2-5; 8 bases map to TRBD1. J lost 4 bases, V lost 0 bases, and 4 bases had no gene match. Germline lookup yields CDR1 MNHNS and CDR2 SASEGT. This CDR3 has 15 amino acids. This CDR3 is CASSEAPTGGETQYF. The CDR3 DNA sequence: TGTGCCAGCAGTGAAGCGCCAACAGGGGGAGAGACCCAGTACTTC.

This clone has a single count. The genes are TRBV19 and TRBJ1-6; the D is unclear. The germline V gene has CDR1 LNHDA and CDR2 SQIVND (reference sequence). This CDR3 spans 14 amino acids. Trimming removed 5 bases from V and 7 bases from J, with 12 bases in between. The chain's CDR3 is CASSLVTENSPLHF. CDR3 nucleotides: TGTGCCAGTAGTTTGGTCACGGAGAATTCACCCCTCCACTTT.

The V and J genes are TRBV5-4 and TRBJ2-7; D unclear. CDR1 SGHNT and CDR2 YYREEE come from the germline V gene (reference sequence). This CDR3 spans 12 amino acids. With 3 bases removed from V and 1 base from J, the gap between germline ends came to 5 bases. The CDR3: CASSSTSYEQYV. The CDR3 DNA follows: TGTGCCAGCAGCTCTACTTCCTACGAGCAGTACGTC.

This rearrangement joins TRBV28 to TRBJ2-3; 10 bases align to TRBD1. V lost 6 bases to trimming and J lost 1 base; unmatched junction nucleotides: 7. The length of the CDR3 is 16 residues. CDR1 is MDHEN, CDR2 SYDVKM, per germline. CDR3: CASRPGTGAGTDTQYF. In DNA, the CDR3 is TGTGCCAGCAGGCCCGGGACAGGGGCAGGCACAGATACGCAGTATTTT.

Only a few counts were recorded for this clone. The chain recombines TRBV5-1 with TRBJ2-1; 7 nucleotides match TRBD1. Germline V gives CDR1 SGHRS, CDR2 YFSETQ. The junction had 8 bases not matched to a gene; V was cut back by 1 base and J by 10 bases. The CDR3 sequence is 14 residues long. For the CDR3, the DNA is TGCGCCAGCAGCTTGAGGGGGCAGGGTTTGGAGCAGTTCTTC. Amino acids: CASSLRGQGLEQFF.

The chain employs TRBV28 and TRBJ1-1; TRBD1 matches at 7 bases. J lost 3 bases, V lost 8 bases, and 6 bases had no gene match. This CDR3 spans 13 amino acids. CDR1 is MDHEN, CDR2 SYDVKM, per germline. CDR3 DNA: TGTGCCAGCGAGAAGGGACAGCACACTGAAGCTTTCTTT. Its protein product is CASEKGQHTEAFF.

This chain joins TRBV3-1 (or the pseudogene TRBV3-2) and TRBJ2-4, with 8 bases fitting TRBD2. This CDR3 spans 16 amino acids. The germline CDR1 and CDR2 sequences are LGHDT and YNNKEL (reference sequence). V shed 4 bases, J shed 0 bases, and the junction held 5 bases outside the gene matches. The CDR3 nucleotides read TGTGCCAGCAGCCCCACTAGCGGCGTAGCCAAAAACATTCAGTACTTC. It yields the protein CASSPTSGVAKNIQYF.

This chain joins TRBV4-2 and TRBJ1-4; tentative D call: TRBD1 (5 bases). The CDR3 runs to 16 residues. V was trimmed by 1 base and J by 7 bases, leaving 16 bases between them. Germline V lookup: CDR1 LGHNA, CDR2 YNFKEQ. The CDR3 loop reads CASSQARGQGGEKLFF. CDR3 nucleotide sequence: TGTGCCAGCAGCCAAGCGCGCGGGCAGGGAGGTGAAAAACTGTTTTTT.

This clone has just one count. The gene calls are TRBV28 and TRBJ2-1; TRBD2 might be the D (5 bases). Germline CDR1 reads MDHEN; CDR2 reads SYDVKM. This CDR3 has 15 amino acids. V was trimmed by 4 bases and J by 6 bases, leaving 16 bases between them. The CDR3 here is CASSSGGSDGNEQFF. DNA for the CDR3: TGTGCCAGCAGTTCCGGCGGGTCAGACGGCAATGAGCAGTTCTTC.

This rearrangement joins TRBV6-6 to TRBJ2-3, with 13 bases matching TRBD2. J gave up 6 bases and V 5 bases, and 8 bases lay outside the gene matches. The CDR3 loop spans 16 amino acids. From germline, CDR1 is MNHNY and CDR2 SVGAGI (reference sequence). The CDR3 DNA sequence: TGTGCCAGCAGTGGCGGGGGACTAGCGGGACGGGATACGCAGTATTTT. This translates into CASSGGGLAGRDTQYF.

The rearrangement joins TRBV5-1 to TRBJ2-1; a weak D match, TRBD1 (5 bases). The CDR3 sequence is 14 residues long. Between the trimmed V and J ends, which lost 0 bases and 6 bases, there was a span of 10 bases. Germline V gene sequence: CDR1 SGHRS, CDR2 YFSETQ. CDR3 loop: CASSLEIGANEQFF. In nucleotides, the CDR3 is TGCGCCAGCAGCTTGGAAATAGGGGCCAATGAGCAGTTCTTC.

The J gene is TRBJ1-6, the V gene TRBV5-1; 7 nucleotides match TRBD1. V shed 0 bases and J 7 bases; nucleotides not matched to a gene: 4. Germline V lookup: CDR1 SGHRS, CDR2 YFSETQ. CDR3 length: 15 amino acids. The CDR3 sequence: CASSLVGTENSPLHF. The CDR3 nucleotides are TGCGCCAGCAGCTTGGTAGGGACAGAAAATTCACCCCTCCACTTT.

V and J are TRBV7-9 and TRBJ2-3; D is possibly TRBD1 (6 bases). Trimming shortened V by 4 bases and J by 4 bases, and 24 bases separated the two germline ends. CDR3 length equals 18 residues. Germline values: CDR1 SEHNR, CDR2 FQNEAQ (reference sequence). The CDR3 coding sequence is TGTGCCAGCAGCTCGACGGTAACAGGGATAACGTTCTCAGATACGCAGTATTTT. This sequence encodes CASSSTVTGITFSDTQYF.